Reported below is one T cell receptor (beta chain). The target of this receptor is not known. Per-nucleotide qualities are absent, and no much larger clonotype sits a single base away. Looking up the germline V gene yields CDR1 MNHEY and CDR2 SVGAGI. Trimming leaves V shorter by 9 bases and J shorter by 10 bases, with the junction holding 9 bases beyond the gene matches. The CDR3, from cysteine to phenylalanine, totals 13 residues. The kept DNA is CDR3 alone, 39 bases in frame from the first base. Library generation was performed with the immunoSEQ multiplex PCR assay. A mixture of 60 forward primers for TCR Vbeta segments and 13 reverse primers for TCR Jbeta segments was used in the multiplex PCR. A multiplex PCR assay on genomic DNA amplified the CDR3 region of rearranged TCR beta genes. On the Illumina HiSeq System, the amplified TCR beta libraries were sequenced as 87-base-pair reads. On the authors' methods: In a later analysis, 77 million or so unique TCR beta chains were counted across the 500 to 850 repertoires, and roughly 11 million of these chains were shared by at least two donors. To remove PCR and sequencing errors, raw reads were error-corrected and collapsed into unique sequences using a nearest-neighbor algorithm that merged closely related sequences. V, D and J gene segments were assigned by aligning CDR3 sequences to IMGT reference sequences. For a sequence to be retained, a match of at least six nucleotides to both a V gene segment and a J gene segment was required. A rearrangement was called productive if the CDR3 had no stop codons and remained in frame with V and J, and every other rearrangement was called non-productive. CDR3 was defined by IMGT convention, running from the second conserved V-encoded cysteine to the conserved J-encoded phenylalanine. In an earlier analysis of 550 to 650 of the donors, sequences lacking an unambiguous match to a single V gene segment were excluded. In an earlier analysis of more than 500 of the donors, a V segment was called functional when productive rearrangements were above 56.7%, and segregating when the standard deviation between donors exceeded 5%. To diagnose cytomegalovirus status from the catalog of TCR beta chain sequences, a statistical classification framework was built. In a later analysis, TCR nucleotide sequences were compared against IMGT/GENE-DB human TR gene sequences so that V and J genes could be assigned. A later analysis assigned CDR3 sequences and most-parsimonious VDJ recombination scenarios with the TCRdist pipeline. In a later analysis, each TCR beta chain was defined by its CDR3 amino acid sequence together with its V-gene family, and reads lacking a unique V-gene family were excluded. To address suspected cross-contamination and a sequencing artifact, a later analysis removed roughly 640 highly shared, low-generation-probability nucleotide sequences. In a later analysis, a clonal expansion index was calculated for each public chain from normalized within-repertoire ranks of inferred template counts. A later analysis computed generation probabilities with a VDJ recombination model fitted to out-of-frame rearrangements, and checked the results against IGoR. In a later analysis, hypergeometric tests were used to score TCR-TCR, TCR-HLA and TCR-CMV co-occurrence, with a repertoire-size bias correction applied to TCR pairs. A later analysis estimated false discovery rates by permuting HLA or CMV assignments 20 times. In a later analysis, co-occurring TCRs were grouped with DBSCAN, and TCRdist sequence similarity was added when clustering was performed within HLA-allele-positive subsets. For co-occurrence clustering, repertoires with fewer than 30,000 or more than 120,000 public chains were excluded, along with five repertoires with anomalous nucleotide sharing. TCRdb retrieved this table from immuneACCESS and kept in-frame rearrangements only. Not all clones are present; in checked studies, unresolved V genes account for under half, and no reason is known for the remainder. That table is the source of V, J and clone size, and D and trimming were worked out from the DNA. The sample profile shows around 200,000 clones; around 85% of them were found once. Approximately 6% of the sample is held by the ten biggest clonotypes.

This sample was included in a study of cytomegalovirus exposure and HLA in healthy donors (dated by TCRdb to 2015 to 2018). At the level of the whole study: According to an earlier analysis of 550 to 700 of the donors, about 170 million T cells yielded 117 million unique TCR beta sequences and approximately 280 Gb of sequence data. An early release covering roughly 600 HLA-typed donors comprised about 320 gigabases of sequencing data and approximately 80 million unique TCR sequences. Of the 350 to 400 genotyped donors, about 80% fell in the genetic ancestry cluster associated with self-reported Caucasian donors. The aim of the study was to test whether cataloging public T cell receptors could identify signatures of past pathogen exposure. Using immunosequencing, the study profiled T cell repertoires from roughly 650 subjects and related those repertoires to cytomegalovirus serostatus. A separate validation cohort of roughly 110 different subjects was used in addition to the approximately 670-subject first cohort. To predict cytomegalovirus infection status, the study brought together high-throughput TCR immunosequencing, statistical association of individual TCRs with disease status, and machine learning. A later analysis re-analyzed previously published TCR beta repertoires from 500 to 700 donors and added high-resolution HLA genotyping to study TCR occurrence patterns. The later analysis used no new phenotypic data to find candidate immune exposures, relying instead on TCR beta sequences and their occurrence across donors. An earlier analysis of around 640 of the donors used high-throughput TCR beta sequencing to judge whether each TCR beta V gene segment behaved as functional or pseudogenic. Donor age, sex, ethnicity and CMV serostatus were collected together with the repertoire data. In a later genetic analysis, genome-wide SNP genotypes for about 55% of the roughly 700 donors were used, and that subset was treated as a discovery cohort. Every discovery cohort repertoire had been produced on one sequencing platform. HLA typing included class I and class II loci at four-digit resolution. The number of donors typed differed by locus, with 629-630 for A, B, C, DRB1 and DQB1, roughly 520 for DQA1, about 610 for DPA1, and around 430 for DPB1. Roughly five DR-DQ haplotypes were treated as single units for association and clustering because of strong linkage in the cohort. Across about 370 genotyped donors of the cohort, an average of approximately 220,000 unique TCR beta nucleotide sequences per donor were sequenced, and roughly a sixth of those sequences were non-productive.

Beyond this particular receptor, the publication reports: A total of 150 to 200 TCR beta chains were listed by the study as associated with cytomegalovirus. It was suggested by the authors that the approach could potentially be generalized to other disease states and immunological phenotypes. Strong co-occurrence of HLA alleles, especially DR and DQ, made assigning TCR associations to individual alleles difficult. A further reported finding was that TCR beta sequences accurately predicted the HLA-A and HLA-B alleles for most subjects in the first cohort. Some IMGT-functional V segments, including TRBV6-2 and TRBV6-3, could not be told apart with the 87-base-pair reads, so those segments were excluded. Because HLA typing was missing for some donors at each locus, association tests included only the typed subset. According to a later analysis, parvovirus B19, influenza, CMV and Epstein-Barr virus appeared linked to several top co-occurrence clusters. The classifier was reported to diagnose cytomegalovirus status with high specificity and sensitivity in both the original and validation cohorts. While some public TCRs were present in many individuals, most TCR sequences turned up only very rarely across donors. In a later analysis, HLA-associated TCR beta chains were found to be more clonally expanded and to have lower generation probabilities than equally common non-associated chains. Presence/absence analyses assumed roughly uniform sequencing depth across donors, an assumption that may not hold. In a later analysis, most CMV-associated TCR beta chains were found to appear HLA-restricted, with HLA associations seemingly driven largely by CMV exposure. In vitro tests confirmed that a few of the cytomegalovirus-associated TCR beta chains recognize cytomegalovirus antigens. In this cohort, only TCR beta chains were sequenced, and detectable features were limited by the absence of alpha or paired-chain data. CMV serostatus was the only immune exposure information available for the cohort. In a later genetic analysis, a missense DCLRE1C variant was associated with V-gene and J-gene trimming of TCR beta chains, and the association was replicated in an independent cohort. The earlier analysis of fewer than 750 of the donors excluded some 15 rarely observed V segments, including chromosome 9 orphons, because counts were too low. Linkage disequilibrium might explain the correlated functional status among segregating V segments, but an unknown experimental factor could not be ruled out. According to a later analysis, TCR association rates differed among HLA loci, with DRB1 alleles showing the most associated TCRs and HLA-C alleles showing the fewest. In an earlier analysis of approximately 590 of the donors, most TCR beta V segments appeared in productive rearrangements about 87% or about 30% of the time, broadly matching IMGT annotations. The sequencing pipeline was judged likely to have produced a cluster of highly shared sequence variants as a technical artifact. According to a later genetic analysis, donors in an Asian-associated ancestry cluster had fewer N-insertions in productive TCRs than the roughly 700-donor mean. Specific HLA alleles were associated with 15,000 to 20,000 TCR beta sequences at a false discovery rate of 0.05 in a later analysis.

The cohort was made up of 650 to 700 healthy bone marrow donors. At the time of sampling, every cohort member was nominally healthy, though immune exposures that went unrecorded were likely present. The donor tested CMV seropositive, placing the donor among the 289 seropositive members of the cohort. Every donor gave a peripheral blood sample, and the peripheral blood mononuclear cells from that sample were used for TCR beta sequencing. Genomic DNA was extracted from the blood cell samples with the Qiagen DNeasy Blood Extraction Kit. Sequencing input: PBMCs. Recombination connected TRBV6-5 to TRBJ1-4; 9 central nucleotides agree with TRBD1. The clonotype comes from a man aged 40-50 years in good health and CMV-seropositive. For the CDR3, the sequence is CARSGQGQGKLFF. The DNA sequence is given as TGTGCCAGATCGGGACAGGGACAGGGAAAACTGTTTTTT.